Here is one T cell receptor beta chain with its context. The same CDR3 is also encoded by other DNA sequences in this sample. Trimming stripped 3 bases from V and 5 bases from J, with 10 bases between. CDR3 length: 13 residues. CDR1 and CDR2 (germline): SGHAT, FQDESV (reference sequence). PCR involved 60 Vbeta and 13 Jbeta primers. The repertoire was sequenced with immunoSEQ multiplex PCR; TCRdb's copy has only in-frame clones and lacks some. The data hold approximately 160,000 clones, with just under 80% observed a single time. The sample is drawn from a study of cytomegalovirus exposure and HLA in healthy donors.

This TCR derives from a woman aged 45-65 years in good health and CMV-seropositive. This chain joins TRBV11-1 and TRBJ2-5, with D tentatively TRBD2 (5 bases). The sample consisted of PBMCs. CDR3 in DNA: TGTGCCAGCAGCTTCCCGGGCGGGGAGACCCAGTACTTC. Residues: CASSFPGGETQYF.